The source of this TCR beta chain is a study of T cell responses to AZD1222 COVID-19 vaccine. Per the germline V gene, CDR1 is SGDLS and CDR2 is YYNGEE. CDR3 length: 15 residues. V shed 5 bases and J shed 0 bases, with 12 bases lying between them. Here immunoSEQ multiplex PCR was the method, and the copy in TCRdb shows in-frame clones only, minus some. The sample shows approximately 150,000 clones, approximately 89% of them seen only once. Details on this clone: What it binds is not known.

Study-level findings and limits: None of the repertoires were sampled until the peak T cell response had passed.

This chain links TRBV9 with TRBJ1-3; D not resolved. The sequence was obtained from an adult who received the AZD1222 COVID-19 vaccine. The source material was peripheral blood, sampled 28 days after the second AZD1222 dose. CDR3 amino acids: CASSRTLNSGNTIYF. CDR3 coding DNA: TGTGCCAGCAGTCGCACACTTAACTCTGGAAACACCATATATTTT.